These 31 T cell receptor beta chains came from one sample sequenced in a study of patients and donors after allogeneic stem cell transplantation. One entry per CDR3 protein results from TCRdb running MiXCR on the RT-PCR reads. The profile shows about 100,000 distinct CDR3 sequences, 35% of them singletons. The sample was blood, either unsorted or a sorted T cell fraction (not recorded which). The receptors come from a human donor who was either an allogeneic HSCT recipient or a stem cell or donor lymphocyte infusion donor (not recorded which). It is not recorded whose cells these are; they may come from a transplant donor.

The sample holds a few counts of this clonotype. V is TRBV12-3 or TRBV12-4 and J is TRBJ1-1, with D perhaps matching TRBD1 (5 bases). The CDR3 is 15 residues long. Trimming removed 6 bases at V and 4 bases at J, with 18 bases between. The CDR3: CASSPSRGSVTEAFF. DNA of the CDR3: TGTGCCAGCAGCCCCTCCCGGGGGTCAGTCACTGAAGCTTTCTTT.

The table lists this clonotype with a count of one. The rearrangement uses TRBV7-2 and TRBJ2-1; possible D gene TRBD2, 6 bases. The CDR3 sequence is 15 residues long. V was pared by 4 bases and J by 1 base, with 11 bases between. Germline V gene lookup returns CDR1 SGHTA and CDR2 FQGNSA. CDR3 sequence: CASSYARGSYNEQFF. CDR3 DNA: TGTGCCAGCAGCTATGCGCGGGGATCCTACAATGAGCAGTTCTTC.

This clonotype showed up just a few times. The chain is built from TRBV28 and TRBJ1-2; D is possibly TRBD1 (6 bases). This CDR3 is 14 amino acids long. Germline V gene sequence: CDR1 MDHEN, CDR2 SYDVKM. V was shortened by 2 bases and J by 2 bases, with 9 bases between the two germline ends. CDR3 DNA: TGTGCCAGCAGTTTAGGGGGCGCGAACTATGGCTACACCTTC. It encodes CASSLGGANYGYTF.

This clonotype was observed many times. The DNA of the CDR3 is TGTGCCAGCAGCTTTTACAGGGATCAGCCCCAGCATTTT. Translated: CASSFYRDQPQHF. The V call is TRBV7-2, the J call TRBJ1-5; possibly TRBD1 for D (6 bases). V lost 3 bases to trimming and J lost 5 bases, with 8 bases between them. The V gene's germline CDR1 is SGHTA and CDR2 FQGNSA. The CDR3 runs to 13 residues.

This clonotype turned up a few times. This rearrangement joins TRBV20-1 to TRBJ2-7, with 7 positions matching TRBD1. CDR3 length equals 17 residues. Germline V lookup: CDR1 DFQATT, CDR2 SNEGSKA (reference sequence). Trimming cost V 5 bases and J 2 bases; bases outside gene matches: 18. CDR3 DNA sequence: TGCAGTGCTGATGCCATAGGGGGACAGCAATCCCCCTACGAGCAGTACTTC. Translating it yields CSADAIGGQQSPYEQYF.

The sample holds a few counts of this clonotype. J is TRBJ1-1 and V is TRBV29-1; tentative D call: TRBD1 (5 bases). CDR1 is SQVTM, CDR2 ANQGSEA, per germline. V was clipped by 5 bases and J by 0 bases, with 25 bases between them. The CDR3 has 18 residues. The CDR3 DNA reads TGCAGCGTTTCCTCCCTACGGGGGTGGGGAGTCATGAACACTGAAGCTTTCTTT. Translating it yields CSVSSLRGWGVMNTEAFF.

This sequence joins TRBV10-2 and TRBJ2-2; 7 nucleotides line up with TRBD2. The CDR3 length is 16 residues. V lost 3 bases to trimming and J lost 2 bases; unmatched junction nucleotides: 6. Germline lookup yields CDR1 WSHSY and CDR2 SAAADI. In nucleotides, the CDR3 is TGCGCCAGCAGTGATTCGGGGGGAATAAACACCGGGGAGCTGTTTTTT. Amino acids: CASSDSGGINTGELFF.

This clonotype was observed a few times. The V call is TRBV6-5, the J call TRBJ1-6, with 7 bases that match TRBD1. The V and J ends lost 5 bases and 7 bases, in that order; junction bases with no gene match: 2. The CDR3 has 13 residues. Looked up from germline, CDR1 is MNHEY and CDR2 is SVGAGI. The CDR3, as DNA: TGTGCCAGCAGTAGGGGACAGAATTCACCCCTCCACTTT. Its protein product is CASSRGQNSPLHF.

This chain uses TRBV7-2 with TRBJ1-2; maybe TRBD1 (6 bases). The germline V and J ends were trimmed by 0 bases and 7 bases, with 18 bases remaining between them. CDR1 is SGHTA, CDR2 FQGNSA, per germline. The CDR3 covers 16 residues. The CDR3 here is CASSLAVRGELSGYTF. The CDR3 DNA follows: TGTGCCAGCAGCTTAGCGGTCAGGGGTGAACTCAGTGGCTACACCTTC.

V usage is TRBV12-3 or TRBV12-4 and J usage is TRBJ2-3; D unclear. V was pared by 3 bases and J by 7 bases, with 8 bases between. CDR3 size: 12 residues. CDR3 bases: TGTGCCAGCAGTTTTATCCGGAATACGCAGTATTTT. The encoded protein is CASSFIRNTQYF.

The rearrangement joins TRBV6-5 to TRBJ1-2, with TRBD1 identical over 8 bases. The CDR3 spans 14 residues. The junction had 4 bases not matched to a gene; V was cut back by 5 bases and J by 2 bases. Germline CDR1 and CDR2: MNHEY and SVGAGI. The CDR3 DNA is TGTGCCAGCAGTAAGACAGGGGCAAACTATGGCTACACCTTC. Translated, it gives CASSKTGANYGYTF.

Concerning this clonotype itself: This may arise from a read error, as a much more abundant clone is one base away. The CDR3 here is CANSPNRGTWGDTQYF. CDR3 in DNA: TGCGCCAACAGCCCCAACCGGGGGACTTGGGGAGATACGCAGTATTTT. This chain links TRBV4-3 with TRBJ2-3; weak D call: TRBD2 (6 bases). This CDR3 spans 16 amino acids. The germline V gene has CDR1 LGHNA and CDR2 YSLEER.

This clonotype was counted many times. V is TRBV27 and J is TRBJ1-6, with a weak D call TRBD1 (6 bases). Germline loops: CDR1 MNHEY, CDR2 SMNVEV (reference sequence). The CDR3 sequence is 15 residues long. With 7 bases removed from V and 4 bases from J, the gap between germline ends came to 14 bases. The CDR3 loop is CASTRKGTYNSPLHF. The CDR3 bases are TGTGCCAGCACGCGGAAGGGGACATATAATTCACCCCTCCACTTT.

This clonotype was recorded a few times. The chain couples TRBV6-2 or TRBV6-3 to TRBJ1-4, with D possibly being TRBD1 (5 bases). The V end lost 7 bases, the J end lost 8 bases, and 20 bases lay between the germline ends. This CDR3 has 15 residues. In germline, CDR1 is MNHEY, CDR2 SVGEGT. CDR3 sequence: CASTRTRRQGEKLFF. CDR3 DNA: TGTGCCAGCACCCGGACCCGGCGGCAGGGAGAAAAACTGTTTTTT.

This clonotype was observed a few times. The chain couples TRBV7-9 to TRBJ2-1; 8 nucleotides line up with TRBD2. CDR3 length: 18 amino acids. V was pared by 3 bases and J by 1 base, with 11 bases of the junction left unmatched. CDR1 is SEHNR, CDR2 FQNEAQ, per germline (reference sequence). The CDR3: CASSLGLGPRSSYNEQFF. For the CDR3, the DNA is TGTGCCAGCAGCTTGGGACTAGGCCCTCGCAGTTCCTACAATGAGCAGTTCTTC.

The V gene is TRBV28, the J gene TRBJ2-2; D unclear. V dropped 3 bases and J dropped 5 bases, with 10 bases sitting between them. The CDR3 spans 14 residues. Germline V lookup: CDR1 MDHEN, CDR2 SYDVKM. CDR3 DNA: TGTGCCAGCAGTTTTGACCCCTGGACCGGGGAGCTGTTTTTT. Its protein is CASSFDPWTGELFF.

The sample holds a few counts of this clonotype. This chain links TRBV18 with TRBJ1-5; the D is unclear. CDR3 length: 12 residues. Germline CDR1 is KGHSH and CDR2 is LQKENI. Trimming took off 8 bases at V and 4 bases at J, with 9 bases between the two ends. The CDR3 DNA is TGTGCCAGCGGGAAGGGAAATCAGCCCCAGCATTTT. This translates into CASGKGNQPQHF.

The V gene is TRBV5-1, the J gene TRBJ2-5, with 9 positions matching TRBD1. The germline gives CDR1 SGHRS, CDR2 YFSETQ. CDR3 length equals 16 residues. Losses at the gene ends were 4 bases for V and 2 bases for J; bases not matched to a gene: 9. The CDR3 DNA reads TGCGCCAGCAGCCCGTCCTGGACAGGGGTACAAGAGACCCAGTACTTC. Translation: CASSPSWTGVQETQYF. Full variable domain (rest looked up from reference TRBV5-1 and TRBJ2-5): KAGVTQTPRYLIKTRGQQVTLSCSPISGHRSVSWYQQTPGQGLQFLFEYFSETQRNKGNFPGRFSGRQFSNSRSEMNVSTLELGDSALYLCASSPSWTGVQETQYFGPGTRLLVL.

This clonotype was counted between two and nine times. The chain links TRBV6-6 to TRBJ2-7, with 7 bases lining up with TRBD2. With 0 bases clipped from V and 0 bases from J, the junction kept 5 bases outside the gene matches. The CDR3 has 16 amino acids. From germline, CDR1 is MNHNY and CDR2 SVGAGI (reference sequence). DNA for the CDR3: TGTGCCAGCAGTTACTCTCCGGGACTATCCTCCTACGAGCAGTACTTC. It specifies CASSYSPGLSSYEQYF.

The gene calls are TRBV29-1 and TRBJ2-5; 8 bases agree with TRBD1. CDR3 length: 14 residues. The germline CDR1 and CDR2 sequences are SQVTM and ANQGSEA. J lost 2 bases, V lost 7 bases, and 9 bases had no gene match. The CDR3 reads CSACPTGAQETQYF. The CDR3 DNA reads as TGCAGCGCCTGCCCGACAGGGGCACAAGAGACCCAGTACTTC.

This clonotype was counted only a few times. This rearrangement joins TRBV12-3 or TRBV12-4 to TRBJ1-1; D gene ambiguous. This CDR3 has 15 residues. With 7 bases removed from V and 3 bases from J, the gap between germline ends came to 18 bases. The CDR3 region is CASIHRELTDTEAFF. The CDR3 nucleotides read TGTGCCAGCATCCATCGGGAACTCACGGACACTGAAGCTTTCTTT.

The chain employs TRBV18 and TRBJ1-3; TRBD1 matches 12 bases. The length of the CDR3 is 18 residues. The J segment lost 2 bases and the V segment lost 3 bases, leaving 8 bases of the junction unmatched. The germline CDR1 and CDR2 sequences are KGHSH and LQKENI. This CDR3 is CASSPRDRGPIAGNTIYF. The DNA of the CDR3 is TGTGCCAGCTCACCCAGGGACAGGGGGCCAATAGCTGGAAACACCATATATTTT.

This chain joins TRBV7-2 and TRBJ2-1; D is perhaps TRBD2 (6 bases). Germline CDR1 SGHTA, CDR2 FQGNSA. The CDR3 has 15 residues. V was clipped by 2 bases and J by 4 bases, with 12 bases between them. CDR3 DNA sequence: TGTGCCAGCAGCTTAATCTGGGGGGTTTACAATGAGCAGTTCTTC. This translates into CASSLIWGVYNEQFF.

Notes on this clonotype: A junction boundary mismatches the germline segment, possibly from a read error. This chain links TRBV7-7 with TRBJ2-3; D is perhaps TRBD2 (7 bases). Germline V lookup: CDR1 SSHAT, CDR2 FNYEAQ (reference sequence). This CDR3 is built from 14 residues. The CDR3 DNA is TGTGCTAGCAGCTTAACGGGGGGCATGGATACGCAGTATTTT. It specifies CASSLTGGMDTQYF.

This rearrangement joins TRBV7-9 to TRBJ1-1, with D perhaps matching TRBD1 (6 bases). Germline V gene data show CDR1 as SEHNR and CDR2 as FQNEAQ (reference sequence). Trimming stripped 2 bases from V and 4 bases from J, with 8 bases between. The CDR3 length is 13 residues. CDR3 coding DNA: TGTGCCAGCAGCTTAACAGGGCCCACTGAAGCTTTCTTT. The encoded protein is CASSLTGPTEAFF.

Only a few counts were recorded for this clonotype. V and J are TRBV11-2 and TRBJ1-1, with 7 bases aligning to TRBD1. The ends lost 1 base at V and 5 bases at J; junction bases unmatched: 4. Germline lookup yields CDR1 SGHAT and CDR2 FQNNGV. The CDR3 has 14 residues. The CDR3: CASSLGYRGTEAFF. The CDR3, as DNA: TGTGCCAGCAGCTTAGGGTACAGGGGAACTGAAGCTTTCTTT.

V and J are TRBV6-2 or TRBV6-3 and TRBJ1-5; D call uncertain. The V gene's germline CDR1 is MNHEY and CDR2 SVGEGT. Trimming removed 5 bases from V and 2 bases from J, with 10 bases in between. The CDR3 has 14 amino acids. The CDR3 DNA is TGTGCCAGCAGTGGGAATTCGGGCAATCAGCCCCAGCATTTT. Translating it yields CASSGNSGNQPQHF.

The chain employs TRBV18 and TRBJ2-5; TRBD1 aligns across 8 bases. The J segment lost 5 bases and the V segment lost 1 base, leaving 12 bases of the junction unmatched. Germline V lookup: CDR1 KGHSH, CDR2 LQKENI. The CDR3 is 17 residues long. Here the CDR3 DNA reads TGTGCCAGCTCACCACAAGGGGTGGACAGGGCGGAGGAGACCCAGTACTTC. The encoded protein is CASSPQGVDRAEETQYF.

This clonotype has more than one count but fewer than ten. CDR3 protein: CASSFGQGGETQYF. The CDR3 bases are TGTGCCAGCAGCTTCGGACAGGGCGGAGAGACCCAGTACTTC. J is TRBJ2-5 and V is TRBV7-9; TRBD1 agrees at 8 bases. The CDR3 has 14 residues. CDR1 and CDR2 (germline): SEHNR, FQNEAQ (reference sequence). J lost 4 bases, V lost 3 bases, and 4 bases had no gene match. Using reference TRBV7-9 and TRBJ2-5 for the parts outside the CDR3, the full variable domain is DTGVSQNPRHKITKRGQNVTFRCDPISEHNRLYWYRQTLGQGPEFLTYFQNEAQLEKSRLLSDRFSAERPKGSFSTLEIQRTEQGDSAMYLCASSFGQGGETQYFGPGTRLLVL.

CDR3: CASSYRASRYNEQFF. The CDR3 nucleotides read TGTGCCAGCAGTTACAGGGCTAGCCGATACAATGAGCAGTTCTTC. The chain is built from TRBV6-6 and TRBJ2-1, with D possibly TRBD2 on 5 matching bases. The CDR3 runs 15 residues. CDR1 is MNHNY, CDR2 SVGAGI, per germline (reference sequence). The germline V and J ends were trimmed by 2 bases and 4 bases, with 12 bases remaining between them.

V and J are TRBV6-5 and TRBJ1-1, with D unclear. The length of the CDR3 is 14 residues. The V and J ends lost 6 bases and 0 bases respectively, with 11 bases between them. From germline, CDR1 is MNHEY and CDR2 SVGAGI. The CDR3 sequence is CASRPTVMNTEAFF. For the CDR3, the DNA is TGTGCCAGCAGGCCAACAGTTATGAACACTGAAGCTTTCTTT.